The 10 T cell receptor beta chains in this list originate from one sample, sequenced in a study of cytomegalovirus exposure and HLA in healthy donors. The PCR made use of 60 Vbeta and 13 Jbeta primers. Method: immunoSEQ multiplex PCR; TCRdb's copy keeps in-frame clones and lacks some. The sample yields about 100,000 clones, 76% seen once. Sequencing was carried out using PBMCs. The receptor set was obtained from a woman aged 50 to 65 in good health and CMV-seropositive.

V and J are TRBV19 and TRBJ1-5; 10 bases are shared with TRBD1. The germline CDR1 and CDR2 sequences are LNHDA and SQIVND (reference sequence). The CDR3 sequence is 15 residues long. Unmatched junction bases numbered 6, after V lost 8 bases and J lost 2 bases. The CDR3, as DNA: TGTGCCAGTTCCCTCGGGACAGGGGGCAATCAGCCCCAGCATTTT. This encodes CASSLGTGGNQPQHF. Filled out from reference TRBV19 and TRBJ1-5, the complete variable domain reads DGGITQSPKYLFRKEGQNVTLSCEQNLNHDAMYWYRQDPGQGLRLIYYSQIVNDFQKGDIAEGYSVSREKKESFPLTVTSAQKNPTAFYLCASSLGTGGNQPQHFGDGTRLSIL.

The chain couples TRBV2 to TRBJ1-6; the match to TRBD1 covers 7 bases. V shed 7 bases and J 7 bases; nucleotides not matched to a gene: 7. The CDR3 runs 14 residues. Germline values: CDR1 SNHLY, CDR2 FYNNEI. The CDR3 DNA is TGTGCCAGCATCCCCGACAGGGTCAATTCACCCCTCCACTTT. This encodes CASIPDRVNSPLHF.

The chain employs TRBV2 and TRBJ2-3; 8 nucleotides align to TRBD2. The V segment lost 5 bases and the J segment 2 bases; nucleotides outside the gene matches: 6. Germline lookup yields CDR1 SNHLY and CDR2 FYNNEI. The CDR3 consists of 15 residues. Here the CDR3 DNA reads TGTGCCAGCAGTCCATTTAGCGGGACCACAGATACGCAGTATTTT. Amino acids: CASSPFSGTTDTQYF.

This clone was observed a single time. This chain connects TRBV5-1 to TRBJ2-7, with D uncertain. The length of the CDR3 is 16 residues. V lost 4 bases, J lost 0 bases, and 17 bases lay in between. The germline V gene encodes CDR1 SGHRS and CDR2 YFSETQ. The CDR3 region has the DNA TGCGCCAGCAGCCTGGGGTCAGGCTCCTCCTCCTACGAGCAGTACTTC. This encodes CASSLGSGSSSYEQYF.

This clone turned up a few times. The chain combines TRBV9 with TRBJ1-2; no firm D call. With 0 bases removed from V and 6 bases from J, the gap between germline ends came to 12 bases. Germline loops: CDR1 SGDLS, CDR2 YYNGEE. This CDR3 has 14 amino acids. The DNA of the CDR3 is TGTGCCAGCAGCGTAGGAGCGGGTCGCGATGGCTACACCTTC. Amino acid sequence: CASSVGAGRDGYTF.

This chain connects TRBV4-1 to TRBJ1-4, with 10 bases lining up with TRBD1. J lost 3 bases, V lost 2 bases, and 9 bases had no gene match. Germline lookup yields CDR1 MGHRA and CDR2 YSYEKL. This CDR3 has 18 amino acids. The chain's CDR3 is CASSQSPGTGDPNEKLFF. The CDR3 DNA is TGCGCCAGCAGCCAAAGTCCCGGGACAGGGGATCCTAATGAAAAACTGTTTTTT.

This clone came up a few times. The chain is built from TRBV5-5 and TRBJ2-7; D may be TRBD1 (8 bases). There are 13 residues in the CDR3. Trimming removed 5 bases at V and 5 bases at J, with 14 bases between. The V gene's germline CDR1 is SGHKS and CDR2 YYEKEE (reference sequence). For the CDR3, the DNA is TGTGCCAGCAGGAAAACAGGGGGGGACGAGCAGTACTTC. It encodes CASRKTGGDEQYF.

The chain has TRBV5-1 and TRBJ1-1; D is undetermined. The CDR3 contains 16 residues. Trimming took 0 bases from V and 0 from J, leaving 12 bases between them. Germline V gene data show CDR1 as SGHRS and CDR2 as YFSETQ. CDR3 nucleotides: TGCGCCAGCAGCTTGGTAGGGTTCGGGATGAACACTGAAGCTTTCTTT. Encoded protein: CASSLVGFGMNTEAFF.

The chain links TRBV9 to TRBJ2-2, with TRBD2 matching over 9 bases. Germline trimming cut 1 base from V and 8 bases from J; bases unmatched to any gene: 6. From germline, CDR1 is SGDLS and CDR2 YYNGEE. This CDR3 contains 15 residues. Here the CDR3 DNA reads TGTGCCAGCAGCGTATGGGCGGGAGGGCCTGGGGAGCTGTTTTTT. It translates to CASSVWAGGPGELFF.

In this sample, this clone turned up a few times. The chain joins TRBV5-6 to TRBJ2-5, with a weak D call TRBD1 (5 bases). TRBJ2-7 explains the end of the DNA better; the J call may be wrong. The CDR3 loop spans 14 amino acids. Germline lookup yields CDR1 SGHDT and CDR2 YYEEEE. The CDR3 sequence is CASSLLTGTYEQYF. DNA for the CDR3: TGTGCCAGCAGCTTGCTAACAGGAACCTACGAGCAGTACTTC.